Sequencing of this T cell receptor beta chain was carried out in a study of T cell responses to AZD1222 COVID-19 vaccine (dated by TCRdb to the early 2020s). For the study in its entirety: TCR sequencing covered fewer than 250 trial participants: approximately 200 given two doses of AZD1222 and 26 given two doses of MenACWY control vaccine. Enrollment into the trials was organized by age into subgroups of 18-55, 56-69 and 70-plus years, and those subgroups contained approximately 160, 26 and 62 TCR-sequenced participants, respectively. The research as a whole found: Only five or six AZD1222 recipients were SARS-CoV-2 seropositive at baseline, limiting conclusions about previously exposed vaccinees. Epitopes outside the regions mutated in the B.1.351 and B.1.1.7 variants were reportedly recognized by nearly half of the unique spike-specific TCRs. The 56-69-year group was small, and its depth increase did not reach significance, likely because of low power. Most participants were white British and females outnumbered males, and the authors suggested that clonal diversity may have been underestimated. After two AZD1222 doses, spike-specific TCR breadth and depth were significantly higher than at day 0 and than in MenACWY recipients. No day 14 peak-response samples were available, so repertoires were characterized only after the peak T cell response. Vaccine-associated CD4 TCRs spanned the whole spike protein, with dominant responses in regions 160-218 and 743-854.

This specimen's time point label, per the study, means: baseline before first vaccination. The treatment or condition label for this specimen denotes: meningococcal conjugate vaccine given as trial control. Vaccinee samples were obtained from the UK trials COV001 and COV002, which included a single-blind randomized controlled phase 2/3 trial of AZD1222 (ChAdOx1 nCoV-19) in healthy adults. For TCRbeta chain sequencing, PBMC samples were collected from trial participants at day 0 and at day 28 after the second dose. On this clone: It lacks a known antigen. No quality values exist for individual bases; no much larger clone is one base distant.

Taken from cysteine to phenylalanine, the CDR3 has 12 residues. The DNA shown is the 36-base CDR3, in frame from base 1. Cut back by 11 bases and 3 bases, the V and J ends lie 13 bases apart. CDR1 and CDR2 are read off the germline V gene as SNHLY and FYNNEI. The CDR3 regions of human TCRbeta chains were subjected to immunosequencing. In the source study's methods: TCRs in the repertoires were matched against a reference library of SARS-CoV-2-specific TCRs that had been generated with the MIRA antigen-specificity platform. Breadth was defined as the fraction of unique TCRs that were SARS-CoV-2-associated. Depth was defined as the fraction of total T cells that were SARS-CoV-2-associated. Using the MIRA data, every spike-specific TCR was mapped to the spike region that the TCR reacted to and assigned to either a CD4 or a CD8 class. Log10-transformed breadth and depth values were compared by one-way ANOVA with Sidak's multiple comparisons tests. TCRdb stores this immuneACCESS table with in-frame sequences only. Part of the clones is absent; in the studies checked, under half of the shortfall reflects unresolved V genes, and no reason is known for the rest. The DNA gave D and trimming, while V, J and clone size come from that table. A total of about 120,000 clones appear in this sample, 88% of them only once. The ten most abundant clones make up approximately 18% of the sample.

The material was peripheral blood, obtained on day 0 of MenACWY control vaccination. This clonotype was sampled from an adult in good health. The rearranged chain carries TRBV2 and TRBJ1-1; the D gene is unclear. The CDR3 protein: CAGSNGHTEAFF. The bases read TGTGCCGGATCAAACGGGCACACTGAAGCTTTCTTT. The full variable domain, with segments outside the CDR3 supplied by the reference TRBV2 and TRBJ1-1 proteins, appears as EPEVTQTPSHQVTQMGQEVILRCVPISNHLYFYWYRQILGQKVEFLVSFYNNEISEKSEIFDDQFSVERPDGSNFTLKIRSTKLEDSAMYFCAGSNGHTEAFFGQGTRLTVV.